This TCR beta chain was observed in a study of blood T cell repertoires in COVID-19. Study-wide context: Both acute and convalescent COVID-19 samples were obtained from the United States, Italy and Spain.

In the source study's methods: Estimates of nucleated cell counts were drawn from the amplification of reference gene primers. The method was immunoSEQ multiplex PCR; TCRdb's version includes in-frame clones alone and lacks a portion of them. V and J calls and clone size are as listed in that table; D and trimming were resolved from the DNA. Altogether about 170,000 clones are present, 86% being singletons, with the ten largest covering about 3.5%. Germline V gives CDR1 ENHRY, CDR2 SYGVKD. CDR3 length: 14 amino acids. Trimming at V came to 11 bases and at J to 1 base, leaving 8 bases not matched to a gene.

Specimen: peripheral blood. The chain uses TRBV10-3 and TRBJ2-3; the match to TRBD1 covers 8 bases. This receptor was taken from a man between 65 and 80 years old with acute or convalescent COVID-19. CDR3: CASQGAFRTDTQYF. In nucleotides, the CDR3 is TGTGCCTCCCAGGGGGCGTTCCGCACAGATACGCAGTATTTT.